The 19 T cell receptor beta chains presented below share a single source sample, sequenced in a study of high-grade serous ovarian cancer treatment subgroups. Method: immunoSEQ multiplex PCR; TCRdb's copy keeps in-frame clones and lacks some. The sample has 13,000 or so clones, approximately 85% seen once. Tumor samples were taken before definitive surgery or chemotherapy. The specimen sequenced was tumor tissue. The receptors come from a human donor with high-grade serous ovarian cancer.

The V and J genes are TRBV27 and TRBJ2-1; perhaps TRBD2 as D (7 bases). CDR3 length: 15 residues. The germline gives CDR1 MNHEY, CDR2 SMNVEV (reference sequence). Trimming pared 3 bases from V and 8 bases from J, leaving 17 bases between. Here the CDR3 reads CASSLMGGRFHEQFF. CDR3 DNA sequence: TGTGCCAGCAGTTTGATGGGGGGGCGGTTCCATGAGCAGTTCTTC.

This clone appeared a single time. The rearrangement joins TRBV27 to TRBJ2-7, with 7 bases fitting TRBD1. Germline loops: CDR1 MNHEY, CDR2 SMNVEV (reference sequence). J was trimmed by 7 bases and V by 4 bases; bases with no gene match: 7. The CDR3 has 13 residues. CDR3: CASSSYRGLEQYF. The CDR3 nucleotides read TGTGCCAGCAGTTCATACAGGGGCCTGGAGCAGTACTTC.

The J gene is TRBJ2-7, the V gene TRBV21-1; the table gives TRBD1 as D, unverified against the DNA. TRBV21-1 is designated a pseudogene. The CDR3 contains 14 residues. Written as DNA, the CDR3 is TGTGCCAGCAGCAAGCCAGGTAGTGGCTACGAGCAGTACTTC. It is translated as CASSKPGSGYEQYF.

V gene TRBV7-9 combines with J gene TRBJ1-1, with D tentatively TRBD1 (5 bases). V was cut by 7 bases and J by 3 bases, with 15 bases left in between. This CDR3 spans 14 amino acids. Looked up from germline, CDR1 is SEHNR and CDR2 is FQNEAQ (reference sequence). The CDR3 DNA reads TGTGCCAGCACCGGGGGGGGGTTACACACTGAAGCTTTCTTT. It specifies CASTGGGLHTEAFF. The full variable domain, rest sourced from reference TRBV7-9 and TRBJ1-1, is DTGVSQNPRHKITKRGQNVTFRCDPISEHNRLYWYRQTLGQGPEFLTYFQNEAQLEKSRLLSDRFSAERPKGSFSTLEIQRTEQGDSAMYLCASTGGGLHTEAFFGQGTRLTVV.

This rearrangement joins TRBV28 to TRBJ2-5; TRBD1 or TRBD2 may be the D gene (5 bases each). The germline CDR1 and CDR2 sequences are MDHEN and SYDVKM. V was cut by 8 bases and J by 2 bases, with 15 bases left in between. The CDR3 sequence is 14 residues long. The CDR3, as DNA: TGTGCCAGCGTTTCATTTGGGGGACAAGAGACCCAGTACTTC. Protein sequence: CASVSFGGQETQYF.

This chain joins TRBV9 and TRBJ1-1; D unresolved. The germline V and J ends were trimmed by 0 bases and 1 base, with 10 bases remaining between them. In germline, CDR1 is SGDLS, CDR2 YYNGEE. The CDR3 has 15 amino acids. CDR3 protein: CASSVDPDSNTEAFF. The CDR3 DNA reads as TGTGCCAGCAGCGTAGACCCGGATTCGAACACTGAAGCTTTCTTT.

J is TRBJ2-3 and V is TRBV5-1; D remains unclear. Looked up from germline, CDR1 is SGHRS and CDR2 is YFSETQ. The V gene lost 4 bases and the J gene lost 0 bases, with 12 bases spanning the gap. The CDR3 sequence is 15 residues long. CDR3: CASSPDGTSTDTQYF. The CDR3 DNA reads TGCGCCAGCAGCCCCGACGGTACTAGCACAGATACGCAGTATTTT. Drawing the rest from reference TRBV5-1 and TRBJ2-3, the complete variable domain is KAGVTQTPRYLIKTRGQQVTLSCSPISGHRSVSWYQQTPGQGLQFLFEYFSETQRNKGNFPGRFSGRQFSNSRSEMNVSTLELGDSALYLCASSPDGTSTDTQYFGPGTRLTVL.

The CDR3 spells CASSSQGDVYEQYF. The DNA of the CDR3 is TGTGCCAGCAGCTCGCAGGGGGACGTCTACGAGCAGTACTTC. The chain has TRBV11-2 and TRBJ2-7; 7 bases agree with TRBD1. This CDR3 comprises 14 residues. Per germline, CDR1 SGHAT and CDR2 FQNNGV. V dropped 4 bases and J dropped 3; count of bases not matched to a gene: 6.

This chain connects TRBV7-9 to TRBJ1-1; no reliable D call. Germline lookup yields CDR1 SEHNR and CDR2 FQNEAQ (reference sequence). The ends were cut back, 6 bases at V and 0 bases at J, with 11 bases in the middle. CDR3 length: 14 amino acids. Here the CDR3 reads CASSEGGVNTEAFF. The CDR3 region has the DNA TGTGCCAGCAGTGAAGGCGGAGTGAACACTGAAGCTTTCTTT.

The genes are TRBV19 and TRBJ1-5; D is possibly TRBD1 (5 bases). CDR1 and CDR2 (germline): LNHDA, SQIVND (reference sequence). The CDR3 covers 16 residues. Deletions cut 9 bases from V and 0 bases from J, with 18 bases between. Here the CDR3 DNA reads TGTGCCAGCAGACTCCAGGGATCCCATAGCAATCAGCCCCAGCATTTT. This encodes CASRLQGSHSNQPQHF.

Note on this clone: Relative to the germline gene, one junction end is altered; a read error may explain this. The chain combines TRBV7-9 with TRBJ1-1; D is perhaps TRBD1 (5 bases). The CDR3 has 12 residues. Looked up from germline, CDR1 is SEHNR and CDR2 is FQNEAQ (reference sequence). This CDR3 is CASSLLRGARPF. In DNA, the CDR3 is TGTGCCAGCAGCCTCCTAAGGGGCGCGCGTCCATTT.

This chain links TRBV28 with TRBJ2-6; D gene ambiguous. The CDR3 spans 15 residues. V was cut by 3 bases and J by 1 base, with 7 bases left in between. Looked up from germline, CDR1 is MDHEN and CDR2 is SYDVKM. The CDR3 is CASSLGISGANVLTF. DNA of the CDR3: TGTGCCAGCAGTTTGGGCATTTCTGGGGCCAACGTCCTGACTTTC.

The chain is built from TRBV7-2 and TRBJ1-2; D not resolved. In germline, CDR1 is SGHTA, CDR2 FQGNSA. The CDR3 sequence is 14 residues long. V was clipped by 4 bases and J by 0 bases, with 9 bases between them. CDR3 nucleotides: TGTGCCAGCAGCTCGACGGAAACTAACTATGGCTACACCTTC. Encoded protein: CASSSTETNYGYTF.

This clone was seen a few times. This chain links TRBV29-1 with TRBJ1-1; D might be TRBD1 (6 bases). The CDR3 spans 14 residues. With 5 bases removed from V and 1 base from J, the gap between germline ends came to 14 bases. The germline gives CDR1 SQVTM, CDR2 ANQGSEA. The CDR3 reads CSVQDSIKNTEAFF. In DNA form, the CDR3 reads TGCAGCGTTCAGGACAGCATTAAGAACACTGAAGCTTTCTTT.

This chain uses TRBV28 with TRBJ1-2, with D perhaps TRBD1 (6 bases). CDR3 size: 15 residues. CDR1 and CDR2 from the germline V gene are MDHEN and SYDVKM. The germline V and J ends were trimmed by 1 base and 7 bases, with 16 bases remaining between them. The CDR3 DNA sequence: TGTGCCAGCAGTTTATCCGGCACAGGGTTGGGTGGCTACACCTTC. Translation: CASSLSGTGLGGYTF.

The chain uses TRBV4-2 and TRBJ1-2, with 10 bases that match TRBD1. Trimming cost V 4 bases and J 4 bases; bases outside gene matches: 9. CDR1 is LGHNA, CDR2 YNFKEQ, per germline. CDR3 length equals 16 residues. CDR3 bases: TGTGCCAGCAGCCCCGGAACCGGGACAGGGGCCTATGGCTACACCTTC. Amino acid sequence: CASSPGTGTGAYGYTF.

The chain uses TRBV7-2 and TRBJ2-1, with 10 nucleotides matching TRBD2. Germline V lookup: CDR1 SGHTA, CDR2 FQGNSA. The CDR3 has 15 residues. J gave up 3 bases and V 4 bases, and 3 bases lay outside the gene matches. The CDR3 DNA is TGTGCCAGCAGCTCGAGCGGGGGGGACTACAATGAGCAGTTCTTC. Its protein is CASSSSGGDYNEQFF.

The rearrangement uses TRBV2 and TRBJ2-2; tentative D call: TRBD1 (5 bases). This CDR3 is built from 12 residues. From germline, CDR1 is SNHLY and CDR2 FYNNEI. Here the CDR3 reads CSTGSNTGELFF. CDR3 nucleotide sequence: TGTTCTACAGGATCCAACACCGGGGAGCTGTTTTTT.

This chain connects TRBV27 to TRBJ1-1; a weak D match, TRBD1 (5 bases). V was shortened by 6 bases and J by 0 bases, with 11 bases between the two germline ends. The CDR3 spans 14 residues. Germline CDR1 reads MNHEY; CDR2 reads SMNVEV (reference sequence). In DNA form, the CDR3 reads TGTGCCAGCAGCCCGGGACGGATGAACACTGAAGCTTTCTTT. It translates to CASSPGRMNTEAFF.